The 5 T cell receptor beta chains presented below share a single source sample, sequenced in a study of shared clonotypes between healthy human individuals. Assay: immunoSEQ multiplex PCR; the TCRdb copy retains only in-frame clones and omits some. This table holds around 480,000 clones, 75% to 80% found once. Sequencing was carried out using PBMCs. Receptors originate from a woman aged 40 to 55 in good health. Some clones in this sample may be carry-over from other donors' samples.

The chain recombines TRBV28 with TRBJ1-2, with TRBD1 as a possible D gene (6 bases). Trimming took off 6 bases at V and 2 bases at J, with 7 bases between the two ends. The CDR3 length is 12 residues. Germline V gives CDR1 MDHEN, CDR2 SYDVKM. Here the CDR3 DNA reads TGTGCCAGCAGGGGGGCAAACTATGGCTACACCTTC. It translates to CASRGANYGYTF.

V usage is TRBV5-1 and J usage is TRBJ2-7, with D possibly TRBD2 on 6 matching bases. The germline CDR1 and CDR2 sequences are SGHRS and YFSETQ. The germline V and J ends were trimmed by 0 bases and 6 bases, with 13 bases remaining between them. CDR3 size: 14 residues. The DNA of the CDR3 is TGCGCCAGCAGCTTGGTACCGGGGACTGTCGAGCAGTACTTC. Translation gives CASSLVPGTVEQYF.

The chain couples TRBV2 to TRBJ1-5; D unclear. The CDR3 runs to 14 residues. Germline V CDR1 and CDR2: SNHLY, FYNNEI. Trimming shortened V by 3 bases and J by 0 bases, and 6 bases separated the two germline ends. This chain's CDR3 is CASSDQISNQPQHF. The CDR3 DNA follows: TGTGCCAGCAGTGACCAGATTAGCAATCAGCCCCAGCATTTT.

The chain uses TRBV4-1 and TRBJ2-2; TRBD2 might be the D (6 bases). This CDR3 contains 15 residues. Germline-derived CDR1 and CDR2 are MGHRA and YSYEKL. V shed 0 bases and J shed 3 bases, with 8 bases lying between them. CDR3 coding DNA: TGCGCCAGCAGCCAAGAACTAGCCCACACCGGGGAGCTGTTTTTT. As protein: CASSQELAHTGELFF.

This clone was seen only once. The V gene is TRBV9, the J gene TRBJ2-7; TRBD2 matches at 12 bases. CDR3 length: 15 amino acids. Trimming cost V 0 bases and J 3 bases; bases outside gene matches: 1. Germline V gives CDR1 SGDLS, CDR2 YYNGEE. The CDR3 sequence: CASSVGTSGNYEQYF. The CDR3 DNA is TGTGCCAGCAGCGTAGGGACTAGCGGGAACTACGAGCAGTACTTC. The full variable domain, its missing parts supplied by reference TRBV9 and TRBJ2-7, is DSGVTQTPKHLITATGQRVTLRCSPRSGDLSVYWYQQSLDQGLQFLIQYYNGEERAKGNILERFSAQQFPDLHSELNLSSLELGDSALYFCASSVGTSGNYEQYFGPGTRLTVT.